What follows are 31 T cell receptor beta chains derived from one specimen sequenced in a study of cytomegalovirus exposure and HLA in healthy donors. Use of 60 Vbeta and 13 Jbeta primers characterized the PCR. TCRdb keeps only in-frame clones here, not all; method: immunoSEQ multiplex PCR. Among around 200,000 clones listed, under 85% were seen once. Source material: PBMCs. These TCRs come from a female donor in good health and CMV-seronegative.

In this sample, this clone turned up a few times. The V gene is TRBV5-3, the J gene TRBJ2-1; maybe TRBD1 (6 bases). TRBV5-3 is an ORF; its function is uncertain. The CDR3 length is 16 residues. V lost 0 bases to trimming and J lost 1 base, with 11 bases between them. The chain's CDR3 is CARSLAGTISYNEQFF. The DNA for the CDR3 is TGTGCCAGAAGCTTGGCCGGGACAATATCCTACAATGAGCAGTTCTTC.

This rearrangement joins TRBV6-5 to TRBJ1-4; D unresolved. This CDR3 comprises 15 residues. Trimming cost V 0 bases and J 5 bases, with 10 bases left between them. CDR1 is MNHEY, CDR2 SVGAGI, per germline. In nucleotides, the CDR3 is TGTGCCAGCAGTTACTCGGGAGAACGAAATGAAAAACTGTTTTTT. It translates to CASSYSGERNEKLFF.

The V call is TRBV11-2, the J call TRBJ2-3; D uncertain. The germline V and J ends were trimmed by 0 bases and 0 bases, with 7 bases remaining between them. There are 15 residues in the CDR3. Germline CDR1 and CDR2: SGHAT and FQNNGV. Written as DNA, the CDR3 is TGTGCCAGCAGCTTAGATACAGCTAGCACAGATACGCAGTATTTT. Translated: CASSLDTASTDTQYF.

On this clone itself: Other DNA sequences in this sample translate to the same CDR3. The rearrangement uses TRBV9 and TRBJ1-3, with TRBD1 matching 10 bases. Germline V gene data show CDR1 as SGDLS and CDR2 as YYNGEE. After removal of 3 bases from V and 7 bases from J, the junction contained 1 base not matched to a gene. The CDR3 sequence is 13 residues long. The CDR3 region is CASSAGQGNTIYF. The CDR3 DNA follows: TGTGCCAGCAGCGCGGGACAGGGGAACACCATATATTTT.

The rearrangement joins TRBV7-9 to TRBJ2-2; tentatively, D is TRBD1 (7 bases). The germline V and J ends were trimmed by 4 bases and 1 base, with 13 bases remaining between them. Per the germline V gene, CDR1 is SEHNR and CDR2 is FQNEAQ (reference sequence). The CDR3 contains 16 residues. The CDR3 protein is CASSSGRTGNTGELFF. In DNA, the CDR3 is TGTGCCAGCAGCTCTGGGAGGACAGGGAACACCGGGGAGCTGTTTTTT.

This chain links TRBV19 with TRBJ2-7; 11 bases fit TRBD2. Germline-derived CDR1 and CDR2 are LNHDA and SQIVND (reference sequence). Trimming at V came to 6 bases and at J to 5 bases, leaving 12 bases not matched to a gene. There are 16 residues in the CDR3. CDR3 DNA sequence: TGTGCCAGTAGCCCACCACTAGCGGGAGATTGGAACGAGCAGTACTTC. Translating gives CASSPPLAGDWNEQYF.

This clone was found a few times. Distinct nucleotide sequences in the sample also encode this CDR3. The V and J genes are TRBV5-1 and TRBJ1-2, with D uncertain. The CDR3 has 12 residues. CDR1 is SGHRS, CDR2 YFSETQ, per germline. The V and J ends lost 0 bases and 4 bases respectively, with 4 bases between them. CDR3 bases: TGCGCCAGCAGCTTGGACAGCTATGGCTACACCTTC. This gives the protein CASSLDSYGYTF.

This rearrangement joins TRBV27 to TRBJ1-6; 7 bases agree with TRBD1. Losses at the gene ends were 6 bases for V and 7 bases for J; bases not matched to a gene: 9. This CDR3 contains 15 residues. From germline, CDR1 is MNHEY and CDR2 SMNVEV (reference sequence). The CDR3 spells CASSLYTGVNSPLHF. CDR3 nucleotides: TGTGCCAGCAGCCTATACACAGGGGTGAATTCACCCCTCCACTTT.

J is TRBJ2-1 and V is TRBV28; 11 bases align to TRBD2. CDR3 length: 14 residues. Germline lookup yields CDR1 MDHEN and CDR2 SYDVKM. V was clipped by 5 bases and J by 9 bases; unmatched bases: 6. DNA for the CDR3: TGTGCCAGCAGTACTAGCGGGAGAGTCGTTGAGCAGTTCTTC. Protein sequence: CASSTSGRVVEQFF.

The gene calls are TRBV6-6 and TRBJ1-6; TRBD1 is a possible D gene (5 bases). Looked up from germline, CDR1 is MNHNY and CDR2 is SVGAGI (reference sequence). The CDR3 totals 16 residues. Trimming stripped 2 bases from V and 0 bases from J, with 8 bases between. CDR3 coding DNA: TGTGCCAGCAGTTACGCAGGGTCCTCCTATAATTCACCCCTCCACTTT. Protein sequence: CASSYAGSSYNSPLHF.

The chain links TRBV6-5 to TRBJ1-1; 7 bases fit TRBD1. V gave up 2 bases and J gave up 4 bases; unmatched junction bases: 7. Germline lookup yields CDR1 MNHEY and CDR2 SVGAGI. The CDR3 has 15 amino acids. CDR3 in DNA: TGTGCCAGCAGTTACCAGGGGGGATTGGGCACTGAAGCTTTCTTT. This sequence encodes CASSYQGGLGTEAFF.

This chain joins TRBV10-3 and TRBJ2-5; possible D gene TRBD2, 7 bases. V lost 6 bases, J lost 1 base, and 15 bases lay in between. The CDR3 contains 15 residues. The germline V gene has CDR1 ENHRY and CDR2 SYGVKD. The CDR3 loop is CAIRTGLGPQETQYF. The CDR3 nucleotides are TGTGCCATCAGGACAGGACTAGGGCCCCAAGAGACCCAGTACTTC.

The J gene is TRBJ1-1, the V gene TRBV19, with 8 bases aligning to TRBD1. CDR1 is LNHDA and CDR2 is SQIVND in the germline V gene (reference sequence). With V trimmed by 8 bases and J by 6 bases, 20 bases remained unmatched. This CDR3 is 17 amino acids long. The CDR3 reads CASGLKWTGLLLAEAFF. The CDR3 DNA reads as TGTGCCAGTGGATTGAAGTGGACAGGGCTTTTACTGGCTGAAGCTTTCTTT.

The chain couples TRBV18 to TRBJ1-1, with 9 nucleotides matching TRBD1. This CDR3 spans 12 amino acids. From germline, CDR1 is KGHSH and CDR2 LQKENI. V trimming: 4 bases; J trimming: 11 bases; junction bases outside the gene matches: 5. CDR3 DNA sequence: TGTGCCAGCTCACTACAGGGGGCGGACGCTTTCTTT. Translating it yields CASSLQGADAFF.

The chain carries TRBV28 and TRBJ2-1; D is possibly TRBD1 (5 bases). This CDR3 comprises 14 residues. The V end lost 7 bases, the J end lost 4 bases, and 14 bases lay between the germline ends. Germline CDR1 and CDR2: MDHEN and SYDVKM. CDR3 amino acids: CASIRGVGYNEQFF. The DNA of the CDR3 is TGTGCCAGCATTAGGGGTGTGGGGTACAATGAGCAGTTCTTC.

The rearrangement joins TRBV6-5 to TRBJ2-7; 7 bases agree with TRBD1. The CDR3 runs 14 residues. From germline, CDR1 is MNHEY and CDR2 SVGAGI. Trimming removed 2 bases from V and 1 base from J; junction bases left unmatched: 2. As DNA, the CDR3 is TGTGCCAGCAGTTACCAGACAGGGTCCTACGAGCAGTACTTC. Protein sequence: CASSYQTGSYEQYF.

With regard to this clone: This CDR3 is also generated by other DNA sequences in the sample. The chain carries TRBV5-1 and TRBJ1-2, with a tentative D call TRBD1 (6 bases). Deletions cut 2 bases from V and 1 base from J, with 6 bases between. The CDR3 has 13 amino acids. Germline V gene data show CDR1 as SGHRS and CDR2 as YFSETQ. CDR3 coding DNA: TGCGCCAGCAGCTTACAGGGTAACTATGGCTACACCTTC. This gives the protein CASSLQGNYGYTF.

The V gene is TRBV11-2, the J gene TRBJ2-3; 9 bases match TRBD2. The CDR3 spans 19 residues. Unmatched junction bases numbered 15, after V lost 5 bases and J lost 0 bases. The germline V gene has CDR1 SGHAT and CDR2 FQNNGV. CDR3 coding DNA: TGTGCCAGCAGCCACAGACGGACTAGCGCGAGATTAAGCACAGATACGCAGTATTTT. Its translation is CASSHRRTSARLSTDTQYF.

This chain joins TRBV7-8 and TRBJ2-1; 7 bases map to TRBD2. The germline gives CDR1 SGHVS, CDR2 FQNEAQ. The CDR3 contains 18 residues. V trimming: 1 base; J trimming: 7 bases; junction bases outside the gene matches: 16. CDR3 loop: CASSLVLRGVAIRNEQFF. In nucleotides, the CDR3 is TGTGCCAGCAGCTTAGTGTTACGGGGGGTAGCAATTCGTAATGAGCAGTTCTTC.

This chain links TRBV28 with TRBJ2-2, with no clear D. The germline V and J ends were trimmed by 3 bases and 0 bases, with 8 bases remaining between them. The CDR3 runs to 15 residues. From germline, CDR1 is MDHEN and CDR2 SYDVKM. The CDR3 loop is CASSLEQTNTGELFF. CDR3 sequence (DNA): TGTGCCAGCAGTTTGGAACAGACGAACACCGGGGAGCTGTTTTTT.

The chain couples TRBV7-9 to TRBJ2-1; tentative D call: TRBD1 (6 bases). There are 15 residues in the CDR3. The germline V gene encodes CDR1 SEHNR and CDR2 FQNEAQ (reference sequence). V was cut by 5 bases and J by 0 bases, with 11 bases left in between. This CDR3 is CASSPPDSSYNEQFF. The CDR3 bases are TGTGCCAGCAGCCCCCCGGACAGCTCCTACAATGAGCAGTTCTTC. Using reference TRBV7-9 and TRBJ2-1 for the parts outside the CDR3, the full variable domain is DTGVSQNPRHKITKRGQNVTFRCDPISEHNRLYWYRQTLGQGPEFLTYFQNEAQLEKSRLLSDRFSAERPKGSFSTLEIQRTEQGDSAMYLCASSPPDSSYNEQFFGPGTRLTVL.

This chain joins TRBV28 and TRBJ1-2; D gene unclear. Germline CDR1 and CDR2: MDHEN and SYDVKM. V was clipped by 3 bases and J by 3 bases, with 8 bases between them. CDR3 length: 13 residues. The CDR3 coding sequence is TGTGCCAGCAGTTTCATCAGCGACTATGGCTACACCTTC. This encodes CASSFISDYGYTF.

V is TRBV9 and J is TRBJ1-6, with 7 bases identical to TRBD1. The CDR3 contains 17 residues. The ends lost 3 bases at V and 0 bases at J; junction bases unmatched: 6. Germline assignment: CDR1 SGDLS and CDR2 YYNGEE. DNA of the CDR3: TGTGCCAGCAGCGCGGAGACAGGGTCCTCCTATAATTCACCCCTCCACTTT. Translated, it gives CASSAETGSSYNSPLHF. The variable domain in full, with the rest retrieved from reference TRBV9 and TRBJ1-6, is DSGVTQTPKHLITATGQRVTLRCSPRSGDLSVYWYQQSLDQGLQFLIQYYNGEERAKGNILERFSAQQFPDLHSELNLSSLELGDSALYFCASSAETGSSYNSPLHFGNGTRLTVT.

This chain's CDR3 is CASSLEEVQGYGYTF. In nucleotides, the CDR3 is TGTGCCAGCAGCTTAGAGGAAGTGCAGGGGTATGGCTACACCTTC. The chain joins TRBV7-2 to TRBJ1-2; possibly TRBD1 for D (6 bases). Looked up from germline, CDR1 is SGHTA and CDR2 is FQGNSA. The CDR3 runs 15 residues. Between the trimmed V and J ends, which lost 1 base and 5 bases, there was a span of 14 bases.

The CDR3 DNA reads TGTGCCAGCAGCCCGCTAGGACAGGGCTGGGGCACAGATACGCAGTATTTT. Protein: CASSPLGQGWGTDTQYF. The chain uses TRBV7-8 and TRBJ2-3; 8 bases fit TRBD1. V was pared by 5 bases and J by 1 base, with 11 bases of the junction left unmatched. CDR3 size: 17 residues. CDR1 SGHVS and CDR2 FQNEAQ come from the germline V gene.

CDR3 region: CASSPSTSGPQYF. The CDR3 nucleotides are TGTGCCAGCTCACCATCGACTAGCGGGCCCCAGTACTTC. This sequence joins TRBV18 and TRBJ2-5, with 10 bases matching TRBD2. Germline CDR1 KGHSH, CDR2 LQKENI. The CDR3 loop spans 13 amino acids. Losses at the gene ends were 2 bases for V and 9 bases for J; bases not matched to a gene: 3.

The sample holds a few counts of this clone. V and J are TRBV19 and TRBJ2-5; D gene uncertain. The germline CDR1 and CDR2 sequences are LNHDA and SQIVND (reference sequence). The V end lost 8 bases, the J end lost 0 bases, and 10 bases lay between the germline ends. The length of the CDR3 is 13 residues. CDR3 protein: CASGGGYQETQYF. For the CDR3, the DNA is TGTGCCAGTGGCGGCGGATACCAAGAGACCCAGTACTTC.

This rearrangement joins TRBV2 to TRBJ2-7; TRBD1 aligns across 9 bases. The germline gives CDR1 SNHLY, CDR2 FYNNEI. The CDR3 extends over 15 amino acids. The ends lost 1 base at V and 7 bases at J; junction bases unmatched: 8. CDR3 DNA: TGTGCCAGCAGTGAAGGGAGGACAGGGGTTCAAGAGCAGTACTTC. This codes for CASSEGRTGVQEQYF.

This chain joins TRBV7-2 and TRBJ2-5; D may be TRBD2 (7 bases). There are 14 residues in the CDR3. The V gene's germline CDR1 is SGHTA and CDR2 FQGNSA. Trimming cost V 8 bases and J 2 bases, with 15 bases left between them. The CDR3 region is CASPRGGGQETQYF. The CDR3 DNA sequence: TGTGCCAGCCCCAGGGGAGGGGGGCAAGAGACCCAGTACTTC.

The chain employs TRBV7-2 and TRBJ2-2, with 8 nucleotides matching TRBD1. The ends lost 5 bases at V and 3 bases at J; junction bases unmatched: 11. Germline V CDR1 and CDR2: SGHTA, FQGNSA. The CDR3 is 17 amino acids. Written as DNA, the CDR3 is TGTGCCAGCAGCCCATCGTGGGGACAGGAGGACACCGGGGAGCTGTTTTTT. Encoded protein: CASSPSWGQEDTGELFF. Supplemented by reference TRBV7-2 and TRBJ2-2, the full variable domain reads GAGVSQSPSNKVTEKGKDVELRCDPISGHTALYWYRQSLGQGLEFLIYFQGNSAPDKSGLPSDRFSAERTGGSVSTLTIQRTQQEDSAVYLCASSPSWGQEDTGELFFGEGSRLTVL.

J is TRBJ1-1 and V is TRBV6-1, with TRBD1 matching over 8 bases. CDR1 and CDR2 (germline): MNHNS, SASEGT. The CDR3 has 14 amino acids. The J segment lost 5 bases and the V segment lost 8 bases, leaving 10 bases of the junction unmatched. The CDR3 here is CASPLSQGATEAFF. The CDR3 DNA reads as TGTGCCAGCCCCCTTTCGCAGGGGGCGACTGAAGCTTTCTTT.